Listed below are T cell receptor beta chains from one sample, sequenced in a study of T cells in Graves' hyperthyroidism and ophthalmopathy. A single record per CDR3 protein comes from TCRdb applying MiXCR to the multiplex PCR reads. The sample gives around 520,000 distinct CDR3 sequences, 13% to 15% of which show up once; about 17% is in the top ten. Sequenced: blood. The receptors were gathered from a woman aged 18-29 years with Graves' hyperthyroidism. CDR3s include the opening cysteine and the closing phenylalanine or tryptophan. A D gene is named only where the DNA matches it firmly. Expanded clones are given a class, and other clones once, few, many or no size at all.

J	length	D	size	V	DNA	CDR3
TRBJ1-1	15	-	many	TRBV5-1	TGCGCCAGCAGCTTGGAGGGACACATGAACACTGAAGCTTTCTTT	CASSLEGHMNTEAFF
TRBJ2-3	16	TRBD1	many	TRBV11-2	TGTGCCAGCAGCTCCTACAGGGGGCGGCGGGCAGATACGCAGTATTTT	CASSSYRGRRADTQYF
TRBJ1-2	12	-	-	TRBV3-1	TGTGCCGGCAGCCTGAGAGACTATGGCTACACCTTC	CAGSLRDYGYTF
TRBJ2-7	14	TRBD2	many	TRBV6-1	TGTGCCAGCAGTATAGCGGGAGACCACTACGAGCAGTACTTC	CASSIAGDHYEQYF
TRBJ2-1	16	-	-	TRBV4-1	TGCGCCAGCAGCCAAGTACGGCTAGCCTCCTACAATGAGCAGTTCTTC	CASSQVRLASYNEQFF
TRBJ2-1	15	-	-	TRBV3-1	TGTGCCAGCAGCCAGGGGACAACCTCCTACAATGAGCAGTTCTTC	CASSQGTTSYNEQFF
TRBJ1-2	13	TRBD1	-	TRBV29-1	TGCAGCGTGAGGGAGGGGGCGACCTATGGCTACACCTTC	CSVREGATYGYTF
TRBJ2-2	17	TRBD1	many	TRBV7-9	TGTGCCAGCAGCTTAGCCGGGACAGGTTCGAACACCGGGGAGCTGTTTTTT	CASSLAGTGSNTGELFF
TRBJ1-4	14	-	few	TRBV7-9	TGTGCCAGCAGCCCGACAGAAGGGCATGAAAAACTGTTTTTT	CASSPTEGHEKLFF
TRBJ2-1	14	TRBD2	many	TRBV20-1	TGCAGTGCTGGGACTAGCGGGAGGGCCAGCGAGCAGTTCTTC	CSAGTSGRASEQFF
TRBJ1-3	13	-	-	TRBV12-3/TRBV12-4	TGTGCCAGCAGTACTTACTCTGGAAACACCATATATTTT	CASSTYSGNTIYF
TRBJ2-7	16	TRBD2	-	TRBV5-1	TGCGCCAGCAGCCCAGGGGGGACTAGCGGGGCCTACGAGCAGTACTTC	CASSPGGTSGAYEQYF
TRBJ1-1	17	-	many	TRBV11-3	TGTGCCAGCAGCTGGGGGAGTCCCGCGCTCATGAACACTGAAGCTTTCTTT	CASSWGSPALMNTEAFF
TRBJ1-2	15	TRBD1	few	TRBV7-9	TGTGCCAGCAGCCCAACAGGGGGCGAAGGCTATGGCTACACCTTC	CASSPTGGEGYGYTF
TRBJ1-1	13	-	many	TRBV12-3/TRBV12-4	TGTGCCAGCAGTCTGTGGACCGCTCCTGAAGCTTTCTTT	CASSLWTAPEAFF
TRBJ2-3	17	TRBD2	many	TRBV3-1	TGTGCCAGCAGCCAAGATCCAGCGGGAGGGGGGACAGATACGCAGTATTTT	CASSQDPAGGGTDTQYF
TRBJ2-5	14	-	many	TRBV7-2	TGTGCCAGCAGCTCCGACACAGTGGGGAAGACCCAGTACTTC	CASSSDTVGKTQYF
TRBJ2-7	14	-	many	TRBV28	TGTGCCAGCACAGCTCCCGGGAGCTCCTACGAGCAGTACTTC	CASTAPGSSYEQYF
TRBJ2-7	17	TRBD2	-	TRBV7-3	TGTGCCAGCAGCTTAGAGGGGACTAGCGGGAGCTCCTACGAGCAGTACTTC	CASSLEGTSGSSYEQYF
TRBJ2-5	16	-	few	TRBV19	TGTGCCAGTAGTATAGGGGATCCGGACCGGGTGGAGACCCAGTACTTC	CASSIGDPDRVETQYF
TRBJ2-3	14	-	many	TRBV10-3	TGTGCCATCAAGGGCGGCGCGGACACAGATACGCAGTATTTT	CAIKGGADTDTQYF
TRBJ1-1	14	-	many	TRBV19	TGTGCCAGTAGTCCCAGGGACAAGAACACTGAAGCTTTCTTT	CASSPRDKNTEAFF
TRBJ2-3	17	TRBD2	many	TRBV7-6	TGTGCCAGCAGCTTTGCGAGGGCGGGAGGGACAACAGATACGCAGTATTTT	CASSFARAGGTTDTQYF
TRBJ2-5	15	-	-	TRBV5-1	TGCGCCAGCAGCTTGTCTGGGGGGAACCAAGAGACCCAGTACTTC	CASSLSGGNQETQYF
TRBJ1-1	16	-	many	TRBV18	TGTGCCAGCTCACCTGCGGTCGGGGCGTGGGACACTGAAGCTTTCTTT	CASSPAVGAWDTEAFF
TRBJ2-2	17	TRBD2	few	TRBV4-1	TGCGCCAGCAGCGCCACTAGCGGGAGGTCGCGGACCGGGGAGCTGTTTTTT	CASSATSGRSRTGELFF
TRBJ1-5	13	-	-	TRBV5-1	TGCGCCAGCAGCAAAGAGACGGATCAGCCCCAGCATTTT	CASSKETDQPQHF
TRBJ2-1	14	TRBD1	few	TRBV6-5	TGTGCCAGCAGTTACGGAGGACAGGGCAATGAGCAGTTCTTC	CASSYGGQGNEQFF
TRBJ1-2	12	-	many	TRBV9	TGTGCCAGCAGCGTAAACAACTATGGCTACACCTTC	CASSVNNYGYTF
TRBJ2-1	16	TRBD1	few	TRBV27	TGTGCCAGCAGTTTCGCCGGGACAGGGGGTGTCGATGAGCCGTTCTTC	CASSFAGTGGVDEPFF
TRBJ1-2	16	TRBD1	-	TRBV4-1	TGCGCCAGCAGCCAATCTCTGACAGGGGGCTACTATGGCTACACCTTC	CASSQSLTGGYYGYTF
TRBJ2-5	15	-	-	TRBV30	TGTGCCGTCCCGGAGAGTCCTTCGTACCAAGAGACCCAGTACTTC	CAVPESPSYQETQYF
TRBJ2-3	12	-	many	TRBV20-1	TGCAGTGCTTCCGGAGGGGGAGATACGCAGTATTTT	CSASGGGDTQYF